This T cell receptor (beta chain) was observed in a study of vaccination and CD4 T cells after COVID-19. Overall study context: The authors used overlapping spike peptides from SARS-CoV-2, HCoV-NL63, HCoV-OC43 and HCoV-229E to stimulate cells. Each control was exposed to a CEFX pool, an HIV-1 Nef pool, or no peptide at all.

Study-wide results and caveats: The median number of SARS-CoV-2-reactive clonotypes increased from approximately 23 to 38, a change that did not reach significance.

Regarding time point: late sampling 161 to 241 days after vaccination in a few convalescent patients. Indicated treatment: roughly 11-day PBMC culture with coronavirus spike peptide pools or control peptides (ViraFEST assay). Trimming shortened V by 5 bases and J by 5 bases, and 15 bases separated the two germline ends. Germline V lookup: CDR1 ENHRY, CDR2 SYGVKD. The CDR3 has 14 amino acids. CD4+ T cells that had been cultured provided DNA sequenced with the Oncomine TCR Beta short-read assay. TCRdb re-analysed the PCR reads in MiXCR, keeping a single row per CDR3 protein. Of about 25,000 distinct CDR3 sequences in the sample, more than 25% were seen once. This clonotype was detected only a few times. Its matching antigen is unknown.

This chain connects TRBV10-3 to TRBJ2-5, with TRBD2 as a possible D gene (6 bases). The sequence was obtained from a human donor who had recovered from COVID-19. Sequenced here: CD4+ T cells from blood, cultured in vitro, sampled about 7 months after SARS-CoV-2 vaccination. The CDR3 sequence is CAISRDGAGETQYF. The CDR3, as DNA: TGTGCCATCAGTAGAGATGGGGCGGGGGAGACCCAGTACTTC.